This entry describes one T cell receptor beta chain. What it binds is unknown. The source of the sample is a study of shared clonotypes between healthy human individuals. Method: immunoSEQ multiplex PCR; TCRdb's copy keeps in-frame clones and lacks some. The table includes millions of clones, 93% detected once. Study-wide findings and caveats: Even with large depth, rarefaction showed that sorted-subset sequencing was incomplete. Memory subsets generally showed smaller estimated richness than naive subsets did.

The source material was naive CD4+ T cells from PBMCs. Indicated subset: CD45RA+ positively selected. The sequence was obtained from a man aged 18 to 35 in good health. Some clones in this sample may be carry-over from other donors' samples.

The CDR3 DNA follows: TGTGCCAGCAGCCAACCTACAGGGGGTTCGGCCGGGGAGCTGTTTTTT. It specifies CASSQPTGGSAGELFF. V gene TRBV4-2 combines with J gene TRBJ2-2, with 8 bases lining up with TRBD1. Per germline, CDR1 LGHNA and CDR2 YNFKEQ. The CDR3 runs 16 residues. Losses at the gene ends were 2 bases for V and 6 bases for J; bases not matched to a gene: 8.